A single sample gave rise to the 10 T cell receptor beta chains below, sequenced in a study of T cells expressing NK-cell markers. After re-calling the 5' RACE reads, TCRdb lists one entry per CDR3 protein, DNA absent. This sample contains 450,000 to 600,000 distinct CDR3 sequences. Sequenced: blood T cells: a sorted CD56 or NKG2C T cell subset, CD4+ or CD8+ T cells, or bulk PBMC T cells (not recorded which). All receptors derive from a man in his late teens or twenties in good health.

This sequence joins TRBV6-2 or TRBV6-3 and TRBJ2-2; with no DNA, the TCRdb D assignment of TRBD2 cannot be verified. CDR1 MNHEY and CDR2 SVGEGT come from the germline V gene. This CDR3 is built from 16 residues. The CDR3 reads CASSYFGSFDTGELFF.

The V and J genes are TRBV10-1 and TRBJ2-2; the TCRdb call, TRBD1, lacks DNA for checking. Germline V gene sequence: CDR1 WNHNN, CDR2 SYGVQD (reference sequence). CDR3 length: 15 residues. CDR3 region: CASRRAGAYTGELFF.

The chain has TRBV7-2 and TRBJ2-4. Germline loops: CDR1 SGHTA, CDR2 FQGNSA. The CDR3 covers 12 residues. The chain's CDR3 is CASSSNSGIQYF.

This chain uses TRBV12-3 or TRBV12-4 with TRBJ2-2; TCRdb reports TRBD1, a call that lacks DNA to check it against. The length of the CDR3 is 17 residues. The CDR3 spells CASSLFPGGQNTGELFF.

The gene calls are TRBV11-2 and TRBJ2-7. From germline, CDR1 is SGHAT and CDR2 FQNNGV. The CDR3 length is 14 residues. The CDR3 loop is CASSFIDAAYEQYF.

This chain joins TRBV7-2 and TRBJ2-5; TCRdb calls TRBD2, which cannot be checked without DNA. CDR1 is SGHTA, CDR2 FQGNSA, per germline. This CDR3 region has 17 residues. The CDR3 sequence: CASSLVPPGGNKETQYF.

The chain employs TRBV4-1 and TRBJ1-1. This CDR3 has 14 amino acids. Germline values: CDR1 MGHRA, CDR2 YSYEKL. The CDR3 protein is CASSHELSTTEAFF.

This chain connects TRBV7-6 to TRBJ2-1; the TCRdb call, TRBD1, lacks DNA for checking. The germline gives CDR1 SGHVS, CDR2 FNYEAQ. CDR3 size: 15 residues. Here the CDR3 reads CASSFRQGAYNEQFF.

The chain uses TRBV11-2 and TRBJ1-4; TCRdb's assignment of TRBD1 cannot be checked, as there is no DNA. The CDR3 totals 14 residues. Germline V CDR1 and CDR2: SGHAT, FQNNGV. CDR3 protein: CASSKREGAEKLFF.

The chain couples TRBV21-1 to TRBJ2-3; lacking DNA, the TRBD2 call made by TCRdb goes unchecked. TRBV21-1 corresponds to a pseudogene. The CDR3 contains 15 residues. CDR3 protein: CAIRNAGGLTDTQYF.